The 4 T cell receptor beta chains below come from one sample, sequenced in a study of shared clonotypes between healthy human individuals. Repertoires were generated with immunoSEQ multiplex PCR, while TCRdb's copy carries only in-frame clones and drops some. Here the sample spans just under 350,000 clones, 73% being singletons. Sample: memory CD4+ T cells sorted from blood. The subset denotes: CD45RA-negative fraction. The source is a young man in good health.

This sequence joins TRBV6-4 and TRBJ2-3; 9 nucleotides line up with TRBD2. V shed 4 bases and J 4 bases; nucleotides not matched to a gene: 12. Germline V gene lookup returns CDR1 MRHNA and CDR2 SNTAGT. This CDR3 contains 17 residues. CDR3 sequence reads: CASSAVASGIRPDTQYF. CDR3 DNA sequence: TGTGCCAGCAGTGCCGTGGCTAGCGGGATCAGGCCAGATACGCAGTATTTT.

This chain joins TRBV7-6 and TRBJ2-3; D is perhaps TRBD2 (6 bases). The CDR3 has 13 residues. The germline gives CDR1 SGHVS, CDR2 FNYEAQ. The germline V and J ends were trimmed by 1 base and 6 bases, with 8 bases remaining between them. The CDR3: CASSLVGGDTQYF. Written as DNA, the CDR3 is TGTGCCAGCAGCTTAGTGGGAGGCGATACGCAGTATTTT.

The chain recombines TRBV9 with TRBJ2-7; 9 bases match TRBD2. The germline CDR1 and CDR2 sequences are SGDLS and YYNGEE. With 4 bases clipped from V and 1 base from J, the junction kept 6 bases outside the gene matches. CDR3 length: 15 residues. The CDR3 DNA is TGTGCCAGCAGCCCTCACACTAGCGGGTCCTACGAGCAGTACTTC. This encodes CASSPHTSGSYEQYF. The variable domain in full, completed from reference TRBV9 and TRBJ2-7, reads DSGVTQTPKHLITATGQRVTLRCSPRSGDLSVYWYQQSLDQGLQFLIQYYNGEERAKGNILERFSAQQFPDLHSELNLSSLELGDSALYFCASSPHTSGSYEQYFGPGTRLTVT.

The CDR3 sequence is CASRRQYYGYTF. The CDR3 region has the DNA TGTGCCAGCAGAAGACAGTACTATGGCTACACCTTC. The rearrangement joins TRBV2 to TRBJ1-2; possible D gene TRBD1, 5 bases. V gave up 6 bases and J gave up 3 bases, with 8 bases separating them. Germline V CDR1 and CDR2: SNHLY, FYNNEI. This CDR3 is built from 12 residues.